Each of the 11 T cell receptor beta chains below was sequenced from the same sample in a study of somatic mutations in cytotoxic T cells in rheumatoid arthritis. The table came from immunoSEQ multiplex PCR; TCRdb's copy has only in-frame clones and leaves some out. The sample lists some 14,000 clones, about 81% occurring once. Sequencing was performed on CD8+ T cells sorted from blood. All receptors derive from an adult with rheumatoid arthritis.

In this sample, this clone turned up a few times. The gene calls are TRBV11-2 and TRBJ2-1; unclear D gene. Deletions cut 1 base from V and 4 bases from J, with 2 bases between. The CDR3 runs 12 residues. CDR1 SGHAT and CDR2 FQNNGV come from the germline V gene. The CDR3: CASSLGYNEQFF. The CDR3 DNA reads as TGTGCCAGCAGCTTAGGATACAATGAGCAGTTCTTC. The variable domain in full, completed from reference TRBV11-2 and TRBJ2-1, reads EAGVAQSPRYKIIEKRQSVAFWCNPISGHATLYWYQQILGQGPKLLIQFQNNGVVDDSQLPKDRFSAERLKGVDSTLKIQPAKLEDSAVYLCASSLGYNEQFFGPGTRLTVL.

This chain uses TRBV6-1 with TRBJ2-1; D unresolved. Germline V CDR1 and CDR2: MNHNS, SASEGT. This CDR3 spans 15 amino acids. Trimming stripped 3 bases from V and 0 bases from J, with 9 bases between. The CDR3 sequence: CASSDQAHSYNEQFF. The CDR3 DNA reads as TGTGCCAGCAGTGACCAGGCCCACTCCTACAATGAGCAGTTCTTC.

This chain joins TRBV2 and TRBJ1-5, with unresolved D. V was pared by 7 bases and J by 7 bases, with 14 bases between. The CDR3 totals 13 residues. Germline V gene data show CDR1 as SNHLY and CDR2 as FYNNEI. Here the CDR3 DNA reads TGTGCCAGCACCCTAGAGGTTTGGCAGCCCCAGCATTTT. Protein: CASTLEVWQPQHF.

V usage is TRBV7-8 and J usage is TRBJ1-1; no definite D call. From germline, CDR1 is SGHVS and CDR2 FQNEAQ. This CDR3 spans 14 amino acids. Trimming took off 3 bases at V and 1 base at J, with 9 bases between the two ends. Here the CDR3 reads CASSFVAGNTEAFF. The CDR3 region has the DNA TGTGCCAGCAGCTTCGTGGCGGGGAACACTGAAGCTTTCTTT.

This clone has more than one count but fewer than ten. The chain is built from TRBV19 and TRBJ2-7; perhaps TRBD1 as D (6 bases). V gave up 7 bases and J gave up 0 bases, with 19 bases separating them. CDR1 is LNHDA, CDR2 SQIVND, per germline (reference sequence). This CDR3 region has 16 residues. The CDR3 region has the DNA TGTGCCAGTAACCCGGGACACTCATCCCCCTCCTACGAGCAGTACTTC. Its translation is CASNPGHSSPSYEQYF.

This clone was picked up a small number of times. The J gene is TRBJ1-5, the V gene TRBV7-2; 8 bases are shared with TRBD1. The germline gives CDR1 SGHTA, CDR2 FQGNSA. J lost 4 bases, V lost 2 bases, and 7 bases had no gene match. CDR3 length: 16 amino acids. The CDR3 protein is CASSLWGRQGNQPQHF. As DNA, the CDR3 is TGTGCCAGCAGCTTATGGGGCCGACAGGGGAATCAGCCCCAGCATTTT.

V is TRBV5-1 and J is TRBJ2-6, with unresolved D. CDR3 size: 15 residues. Trimming pared 2 bases from V and 0 bases from J, leaving 6 bases between. Germline lookup yields CDR1 SGHRS and CDR2 YFSETQ. The CDR3 reads CASSFDNSGANVLTF. CDR3 in DNA: TGCGCCAGCAGCTTTGACAACTCTGGGGCCAACGTCCTGACTTTC.

The chain is built from TRBV6-1 and TRBJ2-7, with 7 bases that match TRBD2. The CDR3 sequence is 15 residues long. After removal of 6 bases from V and 5 bases from J, the junction contained 13 bases not matched to a gene. The V gene's germline CDR1 is MNHNS and CDR2 SASEGT. Here the CDR3 reads CASRSREGLEDEQYF. The CDR3 DNA follows: TGTGCCAGCAGGTCCAGGGAGGGCCTCGAGGACGAGCAGTACTTC.

This clone came up a few times. This CDR3 is also generated by other DNA sequences in the sample. V usage is TRBV6-5 and J usage is TRBJ2-7; D uncertain. There are 16 residues in the CDR3. The germline V gene has CDR1 MNHEY and CDR2 SVGAGI. The V gene lost 1 base and the J gene lost 0 bases, with 13 bases spanning the gap. CDR3 sequence: CASSYLPFHSSYEQYF. The CDR3, as DNA: TGTGCCAGCAGTTACTTACCCTTCCACTCCTCCTACGAGCAGTACTTC.

This rearrangement joins TRBV11-2 to TRBJ2-3; no reliable D call. The V end lost 2 bases, the J end lost 3 bases, and 6 bases lay between the germline ends. The germline V gene has CDR1 SGHAT and CDR2 FQNNGV. This CDR3 comprises 13 residues. The CDR3 region is CASSLYQTDTQYF. The CDR3 DNA reads TGTGCCAGCAGCTTATACCAGACAGATACGCAGTATTTT.

V and J are TRBV29-1 and TRBJ1-2; D not resolved. The V end lost 0 bases, the J end lost 5 bases, and 16 bases lay between the germline ends. The CDR3 length is 15 residues. Germline lookup yields CDR1 SQVTM and CDR2 ANQGSEA. CDR3 loop: CSVEDRQNQNYGYTF. DNA for the CDR3: TGCAGCGTTGAAGATCGGCAGAACCAAAATTATGGCTACACCTTC.